Presented here are 26 T cell receptor beta chains from one specimen sequenced in a study of cytomegalovirus exposure and HLA in healthy donors. Primers for the PCR totalled 60 Vbeta and 13 Jbeta. Sequencing was performed with immunoSEQ multiplex PCR; in TCRdb, only in-frame clones are kept and a portion is missing. The top ten clones hold under 2% of a sample with about 130,000 clones, about 85% of them seen once. Sequenced input: PBMCs. The receptors come from a boy under 18 in good health and CMV-seronegative.

The rearrangement joins TRBV5-4 to TRBJ2-1; 7 bases map to TRBD1. This CDR3 has 13 amino acids. Trimming at V came to 3 bases and at J to 7 bases, leaving 4 bases not matched to a gene. Germline CDR1 SGHNT, CDR2 YYREEE (reference sequence). CDR3: CASSYTGENEQFF. The CDR3, as DNA: TGTGCCAGCAGCTACACAGGGGAAAATGAGCAGTTCTTC.

This clone occurred once. This chain connects TRBV13 to TRBJ2-3; 7 bases fit TRBD2. The CDR3 spans 15 residues. Germline CDR1 PRHDT, CDR2 FYEKMQ (reference sequence). The trim removed 1 base at V and 1 base at J, leaving 2 bases unmatched. CDR3 nucleotide sequence: TGTGCCAGCAGCTTAGAGGGAGGGGGCACAGATACGCAGTATTTT. Its protein product is CASSLEGGGTDTQYF.

The table lists this clone with a count of one. This chain uses TRBV6-5 with TRBJ2-7, with D unresolved. From germline, CDR1 is MNHEY and CDR2 SVGAGI. Trimming left V 6 bases short and J 4 bases short, with 13 bases between. The CDR3 is 13 amino acids. The CDR3 DNA reads TGTGCCAGCAGCATGGCTACCGGGTACGAGCAGTACTTC. Encoded protein: CASSMATGYEQYF.

The chain couples TRBV25-1 to TRBJ2-3; 7 nucleotides line up with TRBD2. The germline V gene encodes CDR1 MGHDK and CDR2 SYGVNS. J was trimmed by 2 bases and V by 6 bases; bases with no gene match: 5. This CDR3 region has 14 residues. The CDR3 DNA follows: TGTGCCAGCAGGGGAGGGGCGGCCACAGATACGCAGTATTTT. As protein: CASRGGAATDTQYF.

The chain is built from TRBV9 and TRBJ2-7; the match to TRBD1 covers 9 bases. Germline trimming cut 4 bases from V and 2 bases from J; bases unmatched to any gene: 4. Germline V CDR1 and CDR2: SGDLS, YYNGEE. This CDR3 region has 14 residues. CDR3 region: CASSLGQGTYEQYF. CDR3 nucleotide sequence: TGTGCCAGCAGCCTGGGACAGGGAACCTACGAGCAGTACTTC.

The chain uses TRBV19 and TRBJ1-2; possibly TRBD1 for D (5 bases). With 3 bases removed from V and 7 bases from J, the gap between germline ends came to 21 bases. CDR1 and CDR2 (germline): LNHDA, SQIVND (reference sequence). The CDR3 has 16 residues. Written as DNA, the CDR3 is TGTGCCAGTAGTATCCCAGGGTCCTCCCCCATCCCTGGCTACACCTTC. It yields the protein CASSIPGSSPIPGYTF.

The chain joins TRBV5-4 to TRBJ2-7; a weak D match, TRBD2 (7 bases). CDR1 SGHNT and CDR2 YYREEE come from the germline V gene (reference sequence). Trimming stripped 0 bases from V and 5 bases from J, with 15 bases between. This CDR3 has 15 amino acids. The CDR3 loop reads CASSLAGRGAHEQYF. The CDR3 DNA follows: TGTGCCAGCAGCTTGGCCGGACGGGGGGCCCACGAGCAGTACTTC. Full variable domain (outside the CDR3, taken from reference TRBV5-4 and TRBJ2-7): ETGVTQSPTHLIKTRGQQVTLRCSSQSGHNTVSWYQQALGQGPQFIFQYYREEENGRGNFPPRFSGLQFPNYSSELNVNALELDDSALYLCASSLAGRGAHEQYFGPGTRLTVT.

The chain recombines TRBV9 with TRBJ2-2; D ambiguous. V was cut by 2 bases and J by 1 base, with 3 bases left in between. The V gene's germline CDR1 is SGDLS and CDR2 YYNGEE. The CDR3 sequence is 13 residues long. CDR3 protein: CASSVQNTGELFF. The CDR3 region has the DNA TGTGCCAGCAGCGTTCAGAACACCGGGGAGCTGTTTTTT.

This clone showed up just a few times. The V call is TRBV7-2, the J call TRBJ2-2, with D hard to call. V dropped 4 bases and J dropped 6 bases, with 6 bases sitting between them. Germline lookup yields CDR1 SGHTA and CDR2 FQGNSA. CDR3 length: 12 residues. The CDR3 spells CASSSLAGELFF. For the CDR3, the DNA is TGTGCCAGCAGCTCGTTAGCCGGGGAGCTGTTTTTT.

Only one count was recorded for this clone. V gene TRBV11-3 combines with J gene TRBJ2-3, with 7 bases identical to TRBD2. Losses at the gene ends were 8 bases for V and 3 bases for J; bases not matched to a gene: 5. CDR1 is SGHNT, CDR2 YENEEA, per germline. This CDR3 spans 13 amino acids. CDR3 in DNA: TGTGCCAGCCGGGCTAGCGGTACAGATACGCAGTATTTT. Translating gives CASRASGTDTQYF.

The chain is built from TRBV2 and TRBJ1-5; possible D gene TRBD1, 5 bases. The CDR3 runs 15 residues. Germline lookup yields CDR1 SNHLY and CDR2 FYNNEI. Trimming took 6 bases from V and 3 from J, leaving 15 bases between them. The CDR3, as DNA: TGTGCCAGCAGCGCCCAGGGAACCGACAATCAGCCCCAGCATTTT. Its translation is CASSAQGTDNQPQHF.

The table lists this clone with a few counts. The V call is TRBV9, the J call TRBJ1-4; no definite D call. V was cut by 3 bases and J by 6 bases, with 6 bases left in between. Germline V CDR1 and CDR2: SGDLS, YYNGEE. This CDR3 contains 12 residues. CDR3 DNA sequence: TGTGCCAGCAGCGGACTGGATGAAAAACTGTTTTTT. Translation gives CASSGLDEKLFF.

This chain connects TRBV4-1 to TRBJ1-2; 12 nucleotides line up with TRBD1. Looked up from germline, CDR1 is MGHRA and CDR2 is YSYEKL. The CDR3 totals 17 residues. The V segment lost 0 bases and the J segment 3 bases; nucleotides outside the gene matches: 5. CDR3 bases: TGCGCCAGCAGCCAAGATCCCGGGACAGGGGGCGACTATGGCTACACCTTC. Residues: CASSQDPGTGGDYGYTF.

The genes are TRBV7-9 and TRBJ2-2; 7 positions match TRBD1. V was pared by 4 bases and J by 5 bases, with 4 bases of the junction left unmatched. The CDR3 runs 14 residues. Looked up from germline, CDR1 is SEHNR and CDR2 is FQNEAQ (reference sequence). CDR3 region: CASSSDRLTGELFF. The CDR3 coding sequence is TGTGCCAGCAGCTCGGACAGGCTTACCGGGGAGCTGTTTTTT.

This rearrangement joins TRBV7-9 to TRBJ2-3, with D perhaps matching TRBD2 (7 bases). With 4 bases removed from V and 5 bases from J, the gap between germline ends came to 16 bases. Looked up from germline, CDR1 is SEHNR and CDR2 is FQNEAQ (reference sequence). This CDR3 is built from 15 residues. The CDR3 nucleotides read TGTGCCAGCAGCTCGAAGGGGGGGGGTGGAGATACGCAGTATTTT. This translates into CASSSKGGGGDTQYF.

This rearrangement joins TRBV5-6 to TRBJ2-7, with 11 bases identical to TRBD1. The CDR3 extends over 13 amino acids. Germline lookup yields CDR1 SGHDT and CDR2 YYEEEE. After removal of 5 bases from V and 2 bases from J, the junction contained 0 bases not matched to a gene. CDR3 DNA: TGTGCCAGCAGGGGACAGGGGGCCTACGAGCAGTACTTC. The encoded protein is CASRGQGAYEQYF.

The rearrangement joins TRBV5-4 to TRBJ1-5, with 10 positions matching TRBD1. CDR1 is SGHNT, CDR2 YYREEE, per germline (reference sequence). The V segment lost 3 bases and the J segment 2 bases; nucleotides outside the gene matches: 5. The CDR3 has 16 amino acids. The CDR3 DNA sequence: TGTGCCAGCAGCTCGACAGGGGGCGTTGGCAATCAGCCCCAGCATTTT. It codes for CASSSTGGVGNQPQHF.

This chain connects TRBV29-1 to TRBJ2-1; 7 bases fit TRBD2. Germline CDR1 and CDR2: SQVTM and ANQGSEA. The CDR3 runs 16 residues. V lost 3 bases, J lost 5 bases, and 13 bases stayed unmatched. The chain's CDR3 is CSVDWSSGQHHNEQFF. Written as DNA, the CDR3 is TGCAGCGTTGATTGGTCTAGCGGCCAACACCACAATGAGCAGTTCTTC.

The V and J genes are TRBV4-3 and TRBJ2-1, with TRBD1 as a possible D gene (6 bases). This CDR3 comprises 14 residues. The V gene lost 4 bases and the J gene lost 3 bases, with 10 bases spanning the gap. Germline V gene lookup returns CDR1 LGHNA and CDR2 YSLEER. This CDR3 reads CASSPGAHYNEQFF. CDR3 coding DNA: TGCGCCAGCAGCCCAGGGGCCCACTACAATGAGCAGTTCTTC.

The chain links TRBV19 to TRBJ1-5; the D is unclear. CDR3 length equals 13 residues. CDR1 and CDR2 (germline): LNHDA, SQIVND (reference sequence). Deletions cut 10 bases from V and 4 bases from J, with 14 bases between. CDR3 sequence (DNA): TGTGCCACCCAGTATACGGGGAATCAGCCCCAGCATTTT. Translated, it gives CATQYTGNQPQHF.

On this clone itself: One end of the junction fails to match germline, which may point to a read error. V is TRBV7-9 and J is TRBJ1-2; tentatively, D is TRBD1 (5 bases). The V gene's germline CDR1 is SEHNR and CDR2 FQNEAQ (reference sequence). This CDR3 is built from 12 residues. CDR3 sequence (DNA): TGTTCCAGCAGCTCGTCAGGGTATGGCTACACCTTC. This translates into CSSSSSGYGYTF. Full variable domain (outside the CDR3, taken from reference TRBV7-9 and TRBJ1-2): DTGVSQNPRHKITKRGQNVTFRCDPISEHNRLYWYRQTLGQGPEFLTYFQNEAQLEKSRLLSDRFSAERPKGSFSTLEIQRTEQGDSAMYLCSSSSSGYGYTFGSGTRLTVV.

The CDR3 coding sequence is TGTGCCAGCAGCTCACAGGGGATGAACACTGAAGCTTTCTTT. Protein sequence: CASSSQGMNTEAFF. J is TRBJ1-1 and V is TRBV7-9; 7 bases are a match to TRBD1. There are 14 residues in the CDR3. Germline V CDR1 and CDR2: SEHNR, FQNEAQ (reference sequence). Germline trimming cut 4 bases from V and 0 bases from J; bases unmatched to any gene: 2.

The chain uses TRBV7-8 and TRBJ1-1; D is uncertain. Trimming took 4 bases from V and 5 from J, leaving 8 bases between them. The CDR3 contains 12 residues. Germline CDR1 SGHVS, CDR2 FQNEAQ. The CDR3 nucleotides read TGTGCCAGCAGCTCAGGTGGGACTGAAGCTTTCTTT. This encodes CASSSGGTEAFF.

The gene calls are TRBV5-1 and TRBJ2-2, with 9 bases that match TRBD1. The V gene end was trimmed by 4 bases and the J gene end by 5 bases; junction bases not matched to a gene: 6. Germline lookup yields CDR1 SGHRS and CDR2 YFSETQ. The CDR3 has 15 amino acids. The CDR3 reads CASSPDRGETGELFF. In nucleotides, the CDR3 is TGCGCCAGCAGCCCTGACAGGGGGGAGACCGGGGAGCTGTTTTTT.

This chain joins TRBV7-8 and TRBJ2-5; TRBD2 aligns across 10 bases. CDR3 size: 17 residues. The ends lost 5 bases at V and 5 bases at J; junction bases unmatched: 14. Germline CDR1 and CDR2: SGHVS and FQNEAQ. DNA for the CDR3: TGTGCCAGCAGCGGGGGGGAGCGGGGGGGCGTAGGGGAGACCCAGTACTTC. This gives the protein CASSGGERGGVGETQYF.

The V gene is TRBV5-1, the J gene TRBJ1-3, with 9 nucleotides matching TRBD1. Germline V gene lookup returns CDR1 SGHRS and CDR2 YFSETQ. Unmatched junction bases numbered 5, after V lost 0 bases and J lost 4 bases. The CDR3 spans 16 residues. CDR3 in amino acids: CASSLDGQGQGNTIYF. CDR3 DNA: TGCGCCAGCAGCTTGGACGGACAGGGGCAGGGAAACACCATATATTTT.